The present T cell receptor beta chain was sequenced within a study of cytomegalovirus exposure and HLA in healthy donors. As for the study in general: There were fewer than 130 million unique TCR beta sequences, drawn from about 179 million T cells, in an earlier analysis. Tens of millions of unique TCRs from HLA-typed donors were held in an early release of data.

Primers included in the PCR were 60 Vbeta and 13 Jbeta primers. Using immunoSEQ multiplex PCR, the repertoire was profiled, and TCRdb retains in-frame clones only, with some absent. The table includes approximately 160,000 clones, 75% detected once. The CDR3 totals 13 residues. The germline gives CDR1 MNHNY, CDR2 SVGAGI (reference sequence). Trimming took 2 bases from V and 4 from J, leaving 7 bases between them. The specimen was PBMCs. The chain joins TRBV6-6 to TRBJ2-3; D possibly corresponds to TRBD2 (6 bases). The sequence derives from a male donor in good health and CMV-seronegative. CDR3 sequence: CASSYRESDTQYF. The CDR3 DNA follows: TGTGCCAGCAGTTACCGGGAGTCAGATACGCAGTATTTT.